This paragraph reports one T cell receptor beta chain. These data belong to a study of long-term antiretroviral therapy in people with HIV. CDR1 and CDR2 (germline): MNHNY, SVGAGI (reference sequence). Trimming stripped 4 bases from V and 0 bases from J, with 6 bases between. This CDR3 contains 14 residues. It was version v3.0 of the immunoSEQ assay that was run at survey level. The assay was immunoSEQ multiplex PCR, and TCRdb's table has in-frame clones only and misses some. The profile shows tens of thousands of clones, around four fifths of them singletons. Sequencing used unsorted PBMCs, obtained 1.9 years after starting antiretroviral therapy. The chain links TRBV6-6 to TRBJ1-4, with D hard to call. The clonotype comes from a woman aged 50 to 65 with HIV. The DNA of the CDR3 is TGTGCCAGCAGTTTACAAGCAACTAATGAAAAACTGTTTTTT. This translates into CASSLQATNEKLFF.